The source of this T cell receptor beta chain is a study of T cells in localized non-small cell lung cancer. Whole-study findings and limits: Out of the top 100 tumor clones, a median around 56 were seen in adjacent lung.

Data came from immunoSEQ multiplex PCR; TCRdb stores just in-frame clones and leaves some out. Of 2,500 to 3,000 clones detected, roughly 28% appear once; the ten largest clones hold around 8.5%. In its sample, this clone is large (0.1 to 1%). Its specificity is unknown. Looked up from germline, CDR1 is WSHSY and CDR2 is SAAADI. Trimming left V 2 bases short and J 5 bases short, with 15 bases between. The CDR3 runs 15 residues. The chain couples TRBV10-2 to TRBJ1-2, with D perhaps TRBD1 (5 bases). The TCR originated in a female donor at least 60 years old with stage I lung adenocarcinoma. The sequencing here drew on lung tumor tissue, taken before any cancer treatment. CDR3 sequence reads: CASSEPGGGDYGYTF. The CDR3 nucleotides are TGCGCCAGCAGTGAGCCGGGAGGAGGGGATTATGGCTACACCTTC.